This TCR beta chain was recovered during a study of cytomegalovirus exposure and HLA in healthy donors. V shed 2 bases and J 6 bases; nucleotides not matched to a gene: 12. The CDR3 is 17 amino acids. The germline V gene encodes CDR1 SEHNR and CDR2 FQNEAQ (reference sequence). The PCR employed 60 Vbeta primers together with 13 Jbeta primers. Sequencing used immunoSEQ multiplex PCR; TCRdb keeps in-frame clones, though not all of them. This table has over 150,000 clones, about four fifths appearing once. This TCR was recovered from a man between 18 and 29 years old in good health and CMV-seronegative. The sequencing input was PBMCs. The V gene is TRBV7-9, the J gene TRBJ1-1; 10 bases are a match to TRBD1. In nucleotides, the CDR3 is TGTGCCAGCAGCTTACCCCTAGGGGACAGGGGTGTTTCTGAAGCTTTCTTT. Translated, it gives CASSLPLGDRGVSEAFF.